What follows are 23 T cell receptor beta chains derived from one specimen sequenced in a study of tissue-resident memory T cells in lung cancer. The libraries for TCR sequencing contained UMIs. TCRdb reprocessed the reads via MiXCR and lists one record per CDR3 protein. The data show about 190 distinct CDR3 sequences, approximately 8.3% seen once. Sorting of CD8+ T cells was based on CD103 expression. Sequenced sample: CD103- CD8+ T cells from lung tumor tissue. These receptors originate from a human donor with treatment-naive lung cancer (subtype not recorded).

CDR3 sequence reads: CASSNGTGLRARGYTF. CDR3 nucleotides: TGTGCCAGCAGCAACGGGACAGGCCTCCGGGCTAGGGGCTACACCTTC. This chain links TRBV9 with TRBJ1-2, with 8 bases aligning to TRBD1. Trimming removed 4 bases from V and 8 bases from J; junction bases left unmatched: 16. Germline values: CDR1 SGDLS, CDR2 YYNGEE. The CDR3 consists of 16 residues.

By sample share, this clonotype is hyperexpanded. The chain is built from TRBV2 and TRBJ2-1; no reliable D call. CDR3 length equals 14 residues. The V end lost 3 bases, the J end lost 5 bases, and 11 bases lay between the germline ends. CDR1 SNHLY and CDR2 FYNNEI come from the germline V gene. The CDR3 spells CASSESTLHNEQFF. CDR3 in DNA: TGTGCCAGCAGTGAGTCAACGCTCCACAATGAGCAGTTCTTC.

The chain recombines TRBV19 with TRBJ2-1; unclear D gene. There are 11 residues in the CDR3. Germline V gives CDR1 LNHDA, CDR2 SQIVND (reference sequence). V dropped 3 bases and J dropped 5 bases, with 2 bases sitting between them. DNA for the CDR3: TGTGCCAGTAGTATGGACAATGAGCAGTTCTTC. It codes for CASSMDNEQFF.

This chain's CDR3 is CASRLGLELFF. For the CDR3, the DNA is TGTGCAAGTCGCCTGGGTCTCGAGCTGTTTTTT. The V call is TRBV12-2, the J call TRBJ2-2. TRBV12-2 is tagged as a pseudogene. The CDR3 runs 11 residues.

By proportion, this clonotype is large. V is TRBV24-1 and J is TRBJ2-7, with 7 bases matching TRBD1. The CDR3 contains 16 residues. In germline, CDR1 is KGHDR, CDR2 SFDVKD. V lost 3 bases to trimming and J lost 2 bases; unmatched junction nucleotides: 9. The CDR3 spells CATSDGSGTAPYEQYF. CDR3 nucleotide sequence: TGTGCCACCAGTGATGGCTCCGGGACAGCCCCCTACGAGCAGTACTTC.

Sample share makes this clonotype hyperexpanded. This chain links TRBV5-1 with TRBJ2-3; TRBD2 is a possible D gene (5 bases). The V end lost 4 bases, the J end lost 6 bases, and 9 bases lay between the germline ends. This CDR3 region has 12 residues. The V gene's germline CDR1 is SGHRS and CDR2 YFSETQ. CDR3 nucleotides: TGCGCCAGCAGCGACGAGCGGGATACGCAGTATTTT. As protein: CASSDERDTQYF.

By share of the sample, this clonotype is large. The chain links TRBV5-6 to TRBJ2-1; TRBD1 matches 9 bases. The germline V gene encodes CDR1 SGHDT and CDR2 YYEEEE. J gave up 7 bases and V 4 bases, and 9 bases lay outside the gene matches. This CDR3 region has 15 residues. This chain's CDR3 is CASSSRDRDRNEQFF. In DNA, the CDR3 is TGTGCCAGCAGCAGCCGGGACAGGGACCGTAATGAGCAGTTCTTC.

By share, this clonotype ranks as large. The CDR3 coding sequence is TGCGCCAGCAGCTTGTTGGGCGGGGAGATCTACAATGAGCAGTTCTTC. Protein sequence: CASSLLGGEIYNEQFF. The V gene is TRBV5-1, the J gene TRBJ2-1, with a weak D call TRBD2 (6 bases). Deletions cut 1 base from V and 3 bases from J, with 14 bases between. The CDR3 has 16 amino acids. Germline CDR1 is SGHRS and CDR2 is YFSETQ.

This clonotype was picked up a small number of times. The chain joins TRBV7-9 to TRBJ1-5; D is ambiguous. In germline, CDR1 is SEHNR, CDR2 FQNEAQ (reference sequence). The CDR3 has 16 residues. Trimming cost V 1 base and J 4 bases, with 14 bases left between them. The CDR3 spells CASSLGLPLGNQPQHF. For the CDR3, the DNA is TGTGCCAGCAGCTTAGGGCTCCCCTTGGGGAATCAGCCCCAGCATTTT.

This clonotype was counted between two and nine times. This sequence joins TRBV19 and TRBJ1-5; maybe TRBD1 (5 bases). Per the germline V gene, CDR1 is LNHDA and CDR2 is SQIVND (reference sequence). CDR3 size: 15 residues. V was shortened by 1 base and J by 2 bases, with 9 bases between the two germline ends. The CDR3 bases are TGTGCCAGTAGTATAGTATTAGGGGGCAATCAGCCCCAGCATTTT. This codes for CASSIVLGGNQPQHF. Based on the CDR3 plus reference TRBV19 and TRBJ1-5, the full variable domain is DGGITQSPKYLFRKEGQNVTLSCEQNLNHDAMYWYRQDPGQGLRLIYYSQIVNDFQKGDIAEGYSVSREKKESFPLTVTSAQKNPTAFYLCASSIVLGGNQPQHFGDGTRLSIL.

CDR3 region: CAAVSGGYTF. CDR3 sequence (DNA): TGTGCCGCGGTTTCGGGTGGCTACACCTTC. This chain joins TRBV24-1 and TRBJ1-2; no clear D. Germline lookup yields CDR1 KGHDR and CDR2 SFDVKD. CDR3 size: 10 residues. Deletions cut 12 bases from V and 7 bases from J, with 11 bases between.

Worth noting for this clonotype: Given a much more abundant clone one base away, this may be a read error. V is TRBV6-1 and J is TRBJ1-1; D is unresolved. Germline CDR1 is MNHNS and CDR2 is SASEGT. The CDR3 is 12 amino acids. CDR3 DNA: TGTGTCAGCGGAGGAGCCGTATTGGAAGCTTTCTTT. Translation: CVSGGAVLEAFF.

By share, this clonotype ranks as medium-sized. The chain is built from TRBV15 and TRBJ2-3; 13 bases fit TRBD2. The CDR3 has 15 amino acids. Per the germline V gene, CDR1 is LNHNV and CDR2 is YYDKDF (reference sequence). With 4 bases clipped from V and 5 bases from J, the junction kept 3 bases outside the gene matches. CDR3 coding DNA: TGTGCCACCAGCAAACTAGCGGGGGGGGGAGATACGCAGTATTTT. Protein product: CATSKLAGGGDTQYF.

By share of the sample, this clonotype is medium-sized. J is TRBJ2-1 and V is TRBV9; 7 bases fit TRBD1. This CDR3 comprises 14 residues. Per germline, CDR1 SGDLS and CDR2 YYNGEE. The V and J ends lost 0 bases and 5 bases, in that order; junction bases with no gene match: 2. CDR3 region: CASSVAGTDNEQFF. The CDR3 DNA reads TGTGCCAGCAGCGTAGCCGGGACAGACAATGAGCAGTTCTTC.

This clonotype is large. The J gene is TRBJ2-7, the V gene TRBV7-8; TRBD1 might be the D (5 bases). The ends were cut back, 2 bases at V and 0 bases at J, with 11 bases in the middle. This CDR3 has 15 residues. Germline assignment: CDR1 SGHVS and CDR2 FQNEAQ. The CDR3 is CASSLHQGPSYEQYF. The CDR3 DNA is TGTGCCAGCAGCTTACACCAGGGTCCCTCCTACGAGCAGTACTTC.

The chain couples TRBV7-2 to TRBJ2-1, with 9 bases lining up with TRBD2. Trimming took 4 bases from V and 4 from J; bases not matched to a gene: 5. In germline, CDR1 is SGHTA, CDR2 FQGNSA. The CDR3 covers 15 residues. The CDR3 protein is CASSSTSGPYNEQFF. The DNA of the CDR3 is TGTGCCAGCAGCTCTACTAGCGGGCCTTACAATGAGCAGTTCTTC.

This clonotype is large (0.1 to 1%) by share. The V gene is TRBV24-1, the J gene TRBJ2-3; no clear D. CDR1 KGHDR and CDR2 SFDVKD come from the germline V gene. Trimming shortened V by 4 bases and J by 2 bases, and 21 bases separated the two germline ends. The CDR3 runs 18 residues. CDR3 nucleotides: TGTGCCACCAGTGAATCTACCCTTTCTGGCACGGACACAGATACGCAGTATTTT. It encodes CATSESTLSGTDTDTQYF.

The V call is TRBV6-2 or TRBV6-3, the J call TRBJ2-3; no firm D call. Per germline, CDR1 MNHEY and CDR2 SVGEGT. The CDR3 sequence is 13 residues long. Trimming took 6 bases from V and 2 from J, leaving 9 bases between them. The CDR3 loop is CASRGIPTDTQYF. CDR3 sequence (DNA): TGTGCCAGCAGAGGCATCCCCACAGATACGCAGTATTTT.

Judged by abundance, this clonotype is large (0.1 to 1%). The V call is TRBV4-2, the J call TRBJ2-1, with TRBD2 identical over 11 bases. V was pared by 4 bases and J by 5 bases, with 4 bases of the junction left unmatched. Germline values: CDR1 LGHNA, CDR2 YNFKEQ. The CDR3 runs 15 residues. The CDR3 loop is CASSPGTSGDNEQFF. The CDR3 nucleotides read TGTGCCAGCAGCCCCGGGACTAGCGGCGACAATGAGCAGTTCTTC.

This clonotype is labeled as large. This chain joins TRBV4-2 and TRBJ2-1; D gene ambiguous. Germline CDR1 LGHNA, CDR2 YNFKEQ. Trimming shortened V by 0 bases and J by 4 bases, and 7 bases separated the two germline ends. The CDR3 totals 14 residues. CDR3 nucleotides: TGTGCCAGCAGCCAAGACTCCCGGTACAATGAGCAGTTCTTC. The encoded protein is CASSQDSRYNEQFF.

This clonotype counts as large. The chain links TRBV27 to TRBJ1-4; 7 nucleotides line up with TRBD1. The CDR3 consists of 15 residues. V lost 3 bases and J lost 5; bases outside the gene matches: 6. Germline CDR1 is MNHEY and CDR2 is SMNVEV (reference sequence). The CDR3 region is CASSFPDRDNEKLFF. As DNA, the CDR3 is TGTGCCAGCAGTTTTCCAGACAGGGACAATGAAAAACTGTTTTTT.

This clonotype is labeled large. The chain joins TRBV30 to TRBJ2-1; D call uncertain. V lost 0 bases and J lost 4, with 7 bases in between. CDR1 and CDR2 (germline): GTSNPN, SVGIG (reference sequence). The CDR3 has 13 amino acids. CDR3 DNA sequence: TGTGCCTGGAGTGTACTAAGATACAATGAGCAGTTCTTC. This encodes CAWSVLRYNEQFF.

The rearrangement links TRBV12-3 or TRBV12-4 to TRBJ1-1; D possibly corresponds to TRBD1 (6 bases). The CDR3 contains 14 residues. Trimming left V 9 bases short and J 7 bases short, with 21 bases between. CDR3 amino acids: CASKLPSDSREAFF. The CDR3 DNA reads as TGTGCCAGTAAACTGCCCTCGGACAGTCGTGAAGCTTTCTTT.